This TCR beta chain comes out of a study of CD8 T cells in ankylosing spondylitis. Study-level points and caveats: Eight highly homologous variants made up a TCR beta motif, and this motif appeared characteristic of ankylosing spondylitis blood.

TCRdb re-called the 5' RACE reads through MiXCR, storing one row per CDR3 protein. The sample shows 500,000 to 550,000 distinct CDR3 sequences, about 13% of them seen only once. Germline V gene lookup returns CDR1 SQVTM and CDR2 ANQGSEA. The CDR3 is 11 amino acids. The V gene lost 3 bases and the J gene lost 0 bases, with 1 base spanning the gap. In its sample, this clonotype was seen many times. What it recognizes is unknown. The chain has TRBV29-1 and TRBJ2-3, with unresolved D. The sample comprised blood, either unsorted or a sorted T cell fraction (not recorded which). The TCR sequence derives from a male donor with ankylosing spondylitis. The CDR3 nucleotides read TGCAGCGTTGACAGCACAGATACGCAGTATTTT. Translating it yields CSVDSTDTQYF.